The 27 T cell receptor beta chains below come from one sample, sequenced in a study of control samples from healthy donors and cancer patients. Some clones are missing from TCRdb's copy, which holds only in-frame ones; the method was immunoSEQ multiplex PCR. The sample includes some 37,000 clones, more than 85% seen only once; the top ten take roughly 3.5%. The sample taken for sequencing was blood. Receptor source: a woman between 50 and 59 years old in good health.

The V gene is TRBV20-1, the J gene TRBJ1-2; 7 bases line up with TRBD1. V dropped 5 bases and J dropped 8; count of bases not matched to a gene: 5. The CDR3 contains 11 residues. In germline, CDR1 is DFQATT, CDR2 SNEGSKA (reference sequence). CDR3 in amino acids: CSALYRGGYTF. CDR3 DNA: TGCAGTGCTCTGTACAGGGGAGGCTACACCTTC.

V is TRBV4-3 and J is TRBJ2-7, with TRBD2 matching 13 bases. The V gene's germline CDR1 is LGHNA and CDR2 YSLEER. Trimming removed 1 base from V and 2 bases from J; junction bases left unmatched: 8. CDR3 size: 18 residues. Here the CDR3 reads CASSQGLTSGGLAYEQYF. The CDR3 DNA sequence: TGCGCCAGCAGCCAAGGTTTGACTAGCGGGGGGCTTGCCTACGAGCAGTACTTC.

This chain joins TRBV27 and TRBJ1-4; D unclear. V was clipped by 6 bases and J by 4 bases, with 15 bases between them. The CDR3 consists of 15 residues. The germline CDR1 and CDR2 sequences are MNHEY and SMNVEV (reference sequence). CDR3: CASRLATRNNEKLFF. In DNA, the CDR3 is TGTGCCAGCAGATTGGCCACAAGAAATAATGAAAAACTGTTTTTT. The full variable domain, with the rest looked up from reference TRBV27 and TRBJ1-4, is EAQVTQNPRYLITVTGKKLTVTCSQNMNHEYMSWYRQDPGLGLRQIYYSMNVEVTDKGDVPEGYKVSRKEKRNFPLILESPSPNQTSLYFCASRLATRNNEKLFFGSGTQLSVL.

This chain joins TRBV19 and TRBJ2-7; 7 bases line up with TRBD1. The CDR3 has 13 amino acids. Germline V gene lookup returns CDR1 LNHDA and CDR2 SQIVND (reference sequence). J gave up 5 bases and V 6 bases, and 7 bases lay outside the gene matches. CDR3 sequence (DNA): TGTGCCAGTAGACACGACAGGGCCGACGAGCAGTACTTC. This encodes CASRHDRADEQYF.

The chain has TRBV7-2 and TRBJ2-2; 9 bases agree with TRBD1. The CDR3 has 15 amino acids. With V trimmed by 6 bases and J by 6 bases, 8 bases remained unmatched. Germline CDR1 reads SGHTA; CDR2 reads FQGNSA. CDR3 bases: TGTGCCAGCAGAAAGACAGGGGGTAGCGCCGGGGAGCTGTTTTTT. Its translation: CASRKTGGSAGELFF.

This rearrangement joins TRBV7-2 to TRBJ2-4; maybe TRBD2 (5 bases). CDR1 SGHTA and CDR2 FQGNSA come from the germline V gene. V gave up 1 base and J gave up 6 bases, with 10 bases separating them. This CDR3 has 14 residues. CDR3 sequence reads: CASSLVALGNIQYF. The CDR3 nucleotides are TGTGCCAGCAGCTTAGTAGCGCTGGGAAACATTCAGTACTTC.

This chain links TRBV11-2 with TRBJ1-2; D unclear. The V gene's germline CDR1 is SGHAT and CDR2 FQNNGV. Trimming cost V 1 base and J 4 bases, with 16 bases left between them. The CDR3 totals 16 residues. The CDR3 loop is CASSLAGGRQTYGYTF. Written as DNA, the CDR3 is TGTGCCAGCAGCTTAGCGGGAGGGCGTCAGACCTATGGCTACACCTTC.

CDR3 coding DNA: TGTGCCAGCAAGTTGTCTGGCGGGGGCGTAGTCGAGACCCAGTACTTC. Protein sequence: CASKLSGGGVVETQYF. The chain employs TRBV2 and TRBJ2-5, with a tentative D call TRBD2 (7 bases). The V gene's germline CDR1 is SNHLY and CDR2 FYNNEI. Between the trimmed V and J ends, which lost 7 bases and 5 bases, there was a span of 23 bases. The CDR3 is 16 residues long.

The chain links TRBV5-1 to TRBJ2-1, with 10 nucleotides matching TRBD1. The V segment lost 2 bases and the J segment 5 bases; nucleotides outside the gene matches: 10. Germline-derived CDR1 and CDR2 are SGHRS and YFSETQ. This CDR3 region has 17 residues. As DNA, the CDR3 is TGCGCCAGCAGCTTTGGGACAGGGGCATCCATGGACAATGAGCAGTTCTTC. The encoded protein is CASSFGTGASMDNEQFF. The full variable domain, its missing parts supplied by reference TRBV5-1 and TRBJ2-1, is KAGVTQTPRYLIKTRGQQVTLSCSPISGHRSVSWYQQTPGQGLQFLFEYFSETQRNKGNFPGRFSGRQFSNSRSEMNVSTLELGDSALYLCASSFGTGASMDNEQFFGPGTRLTVL.

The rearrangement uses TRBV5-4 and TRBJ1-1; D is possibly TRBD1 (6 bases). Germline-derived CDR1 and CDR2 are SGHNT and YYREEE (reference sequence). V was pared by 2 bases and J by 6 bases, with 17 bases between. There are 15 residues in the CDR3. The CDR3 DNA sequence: TGTGCCAGCAGCTTCAGAACAGGGACTAAGGCTGAAGCTTTCTTT. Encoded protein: CASSFRTGTKAEAFF.

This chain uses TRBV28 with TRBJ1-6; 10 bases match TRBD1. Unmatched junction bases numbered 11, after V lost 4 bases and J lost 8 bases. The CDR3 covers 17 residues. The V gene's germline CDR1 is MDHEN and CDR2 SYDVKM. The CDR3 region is CASSSTQRQGADSPLHF. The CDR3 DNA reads TGTGCCAGCAGTTCAACCCAACGACAGGGGGCGGATTCACCCCTCCACTTT.

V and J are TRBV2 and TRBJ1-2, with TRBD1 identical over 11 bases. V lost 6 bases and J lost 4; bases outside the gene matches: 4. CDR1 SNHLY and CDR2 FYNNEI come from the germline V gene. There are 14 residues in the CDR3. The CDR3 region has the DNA TGTGCCAGCAGAACGGGACAGGGGGTCTATGGCTACACCTTC. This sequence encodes CASRTGQGVYGYTF.

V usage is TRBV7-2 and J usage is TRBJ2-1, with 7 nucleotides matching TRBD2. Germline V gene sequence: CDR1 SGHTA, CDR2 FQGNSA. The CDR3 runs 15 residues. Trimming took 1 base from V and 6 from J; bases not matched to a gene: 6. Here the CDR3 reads CASSLVRTSSNEQFF. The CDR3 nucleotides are TGTGCCAGCAGCTTAGTGCGGACTAGTTCCAATGAGCAGTTCTTC.

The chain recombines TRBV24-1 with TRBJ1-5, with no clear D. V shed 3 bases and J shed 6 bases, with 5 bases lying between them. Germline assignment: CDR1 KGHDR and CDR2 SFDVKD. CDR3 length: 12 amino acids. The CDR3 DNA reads TGTGCCACCAGTGATCGGGGTCAGCCCCAGCATTTT. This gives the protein CATSDRGQPQHF.

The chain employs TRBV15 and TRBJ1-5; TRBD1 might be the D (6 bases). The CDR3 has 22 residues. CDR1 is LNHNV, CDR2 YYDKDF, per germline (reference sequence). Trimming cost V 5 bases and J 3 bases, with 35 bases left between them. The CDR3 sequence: CATSGKHYRERWSSPFNQPQHF. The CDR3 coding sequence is TGTGCCACCAGCGGGAAACACTACAGGGAACGATGGTCCAGTCCCTTCAATCAGCCCCAGCATTTT.

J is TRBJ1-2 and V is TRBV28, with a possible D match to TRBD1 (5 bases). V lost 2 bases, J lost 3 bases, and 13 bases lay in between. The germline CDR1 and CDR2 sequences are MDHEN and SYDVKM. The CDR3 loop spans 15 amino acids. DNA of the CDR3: TGTGCCAGCAGTTTAGCCGGGACGGGCGACTATGGCTACACCTTC. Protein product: CASSLAGTGDYGYTF.

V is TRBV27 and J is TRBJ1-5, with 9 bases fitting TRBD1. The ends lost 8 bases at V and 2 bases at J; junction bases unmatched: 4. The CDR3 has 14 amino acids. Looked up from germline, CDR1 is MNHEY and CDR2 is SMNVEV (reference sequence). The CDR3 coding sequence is TGTGCCAGCGGATGGACAGGGGGCAATCAGCCCCAGCATTTT. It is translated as CASGWTGGNQPQHF.

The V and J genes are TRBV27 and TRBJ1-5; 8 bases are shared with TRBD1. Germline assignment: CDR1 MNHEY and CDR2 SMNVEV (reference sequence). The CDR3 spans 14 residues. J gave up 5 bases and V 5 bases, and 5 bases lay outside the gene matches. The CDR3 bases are TGTGCCAGCAGTCTCCGACAGGGGCATCAGCCCCAGCATTTT. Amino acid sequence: CASSLRQGHQPQHF.

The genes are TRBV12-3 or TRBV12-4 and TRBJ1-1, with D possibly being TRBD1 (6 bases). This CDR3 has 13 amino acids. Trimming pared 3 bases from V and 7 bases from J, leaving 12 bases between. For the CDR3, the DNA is TGTGCCAGCAGTTTGAGGGGGGCGTATGAAGCTTTCTTT. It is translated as CASSLRGAYEAFF.

CDR3 region: CASSLGSGGASQETQYF. CDR3 in DNA: TGTGCCAGCAGCTTAGGGTCTGGCGGGGCTTCACAAGAGACCCAGTACTTC. The V call is TRBV11-2, the J call TRBJ2-5; perhaps TRBD2 as D (6 bases). The V end was cut by 1 base, the J end by 2 bases, with 17 bases between. CDR3 size: 17 residues. The germline V gene encodes CDR1 SGHAT and CDR2 FQNNGV.

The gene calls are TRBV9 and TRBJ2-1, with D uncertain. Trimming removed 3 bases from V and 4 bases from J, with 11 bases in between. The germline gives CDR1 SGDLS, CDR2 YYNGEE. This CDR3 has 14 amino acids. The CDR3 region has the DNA TGTGCCAGCAGCGCCTCTGGCTGGTACAATGAGCAGTTCTTC. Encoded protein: CASSASGWYNEQFF.

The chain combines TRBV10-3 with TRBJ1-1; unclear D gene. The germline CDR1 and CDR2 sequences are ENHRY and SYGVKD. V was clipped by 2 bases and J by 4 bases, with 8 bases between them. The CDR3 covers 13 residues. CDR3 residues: CAISEGTFTEAFF. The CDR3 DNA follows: TGTGCCATCAGTGAGGGCACGTTCACTGAAGCTTTCTTT.

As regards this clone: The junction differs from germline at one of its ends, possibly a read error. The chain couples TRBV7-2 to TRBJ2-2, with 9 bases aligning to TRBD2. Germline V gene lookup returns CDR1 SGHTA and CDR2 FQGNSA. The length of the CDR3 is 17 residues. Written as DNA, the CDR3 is TGTGCCAGCAGCCTAGAGAAGCTAGCGGGGAACTCCGGGGAGCTGTTTTTT. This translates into CASSLEKLAGNSGELFF.

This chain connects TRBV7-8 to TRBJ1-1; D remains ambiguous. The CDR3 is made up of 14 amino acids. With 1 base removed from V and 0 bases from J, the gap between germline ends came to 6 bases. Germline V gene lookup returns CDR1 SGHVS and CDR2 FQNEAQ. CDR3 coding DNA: TGTGCCAGCAGCTTAGGCAGGATGAACACTGAAGCTTTCTTT. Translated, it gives CASSLGRMNTEAFF.

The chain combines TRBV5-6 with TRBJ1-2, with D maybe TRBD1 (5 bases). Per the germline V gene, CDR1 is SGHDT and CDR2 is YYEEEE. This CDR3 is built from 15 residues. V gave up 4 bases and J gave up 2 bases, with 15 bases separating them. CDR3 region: CASSPGHNPNYGYTF. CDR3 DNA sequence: TGTGCCAGCAGCCCAGGACACAATCCGAACTATGGCTACACCTTC.

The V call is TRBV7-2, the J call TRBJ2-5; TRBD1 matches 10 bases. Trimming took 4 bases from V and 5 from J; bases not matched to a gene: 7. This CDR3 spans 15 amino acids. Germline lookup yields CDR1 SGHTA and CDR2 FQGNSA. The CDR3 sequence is CASSSTDRGRETQYF. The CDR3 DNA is TGTGCCAGCAGCTCGACCGACAGGGGGCGGGAGACCCAGTACTTC.

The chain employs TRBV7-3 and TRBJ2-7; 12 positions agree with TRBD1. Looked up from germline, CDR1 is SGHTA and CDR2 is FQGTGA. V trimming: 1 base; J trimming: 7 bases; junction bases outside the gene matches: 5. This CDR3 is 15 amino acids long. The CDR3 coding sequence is TGTGCCAGCAGCTTAAAGGGACAGGGGGCCGGGGAGCAGTACTTC. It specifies CASSLKGQGAGEQYF. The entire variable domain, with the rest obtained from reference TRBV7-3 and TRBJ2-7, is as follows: GAGVSQTPSNKVTEKGKYVELRCDPISGHTALYWYRQSLGQGPEFLIYFQGTGAADDSGLPNDRFFAVRPEGSVSTLKIQRTERGDSAVYLCASSLKGQGAGEQYFGPGTRLTVT.